This entry lists 4 T cell receptor beta chains sequenced from one sample in a study of CD8 T cells in cerebrospinal fluid in Alzheimer's disease. Each CDR3 protein gets one entry in TCRdb, which reprocessed the 10x single-cell sequencing reads and gives no DNA. This sample contains around 1,200 distinct CDR3 sequences. Source material: cerebrospinal fluid. The receptors here all came from a human donor in good health.

This clonotype counts as medium-sized by frequency. The rearrangement links TRBV12-3 or TRBV12-4 to TRBJ1-1; no DNA is available, so the TRBD1 call from TCRdb remains unchecked. The CDR3 runs to 12 residues. This CDR3 is CASSTSQGEAFF.

This clonotype counts as medium-sized by frequency. This chain connects TRBV9 to TRBJ2-3; with no DNA, the TCRdb D assignment of TRBD2 cannot be verified. Germline-derived CDR1 and CDR2 are SGDLS and YYNGEE. This CDR3 region has 17 residues. Here the CDR3 reads CASSVGGTSGREDTQYF.

This clonotype is classed as medium-sized (0.01 to 0.1%) by frequency. This chain links TRBV15 with TRBJ2-1; no DNA is available, so the TRBD2 call from TCRdb remains unchecked. Germline V gene lookup returns CDR1 LNHNV and CDR2 YYDKDF (reference sequence). The CDR3 length is 14 residues. The CDR3 reads CATSRGTRSDEQFF. Filled out from reference TRBV15 and TRBJ2-1, the complete variable domain reads DAMVIQNPRYQVTQFGKPVTLSCSQTLNHNVMYWYQQKSSQAPKLLFHYYDKDFNNEADTPDNFQSRRPNTSFCFLDIRSPGLGDTAMYLCATSRGTRSDEQFFGPGTRLTVL.

This clonotype is labeled medium-sized based on frequency. The chain joins TRBV3-1 to TRBJ2-2; TCRdb's D call, TRBD2, is unchecked because there is no DNA. The CDR3 totals 16 residues. Looked up from germline, CDR1 is LGHDT and CDR2 is YNNKEL (reference sequence). The CDR3 region is CASSRLALANTGELFF. Full variable domain (outside the CDR3, taken from reference TRBV3-1 and TRBJ2-2): DTAVSQTPKYLVTQMGNDKSIKCEQNLGHDTMYWYKQDSKKFLKIMFSYNNKELIINETVPNRFSPKSPDKAHLNLHINSLELGDSAVYFCASSRLALANTGELFFGEGSRLTVL.